These 25 T cell receptor beta chains came from one sample sequenced in a study of siplizumab effects on memory and regulatory T cells. Sequenced by immunoSEQ multiplex PCR; TCRdb stores in-frame clones only, minus some. The sample contains about 120,000 clones, around 95% of which appear only once. Sequenced input: non-Treg CD4+ T cells sorted from blood. The receptors shown here come from a human donor in good health.

The chain joins TRBV4-1 to TRBJ2-5, with TRBD2 identical over 11 bases. V lost 6 bases, J lost 1 base, and 4 bases stayed unmatched. Germline V gene sequence: CDR1 MGHRA, CDR2 YSYEKL. This CDR3 spans 15 amino acids. CDR3 coding DNA: TGCGCCAGCAGTCTTAGCGGGGGGGCCCAAGAGACCCAGTACTTC. This encodes CASSLSGGAQETQYF.

This clone was seen a handful of times. The rearrangement links TRBV19 to TRBJ1-1; TRBD1 matches 7 bases. This CDR3 contains 17 residues. CDR1 is LNHDA, CDR2 SQIVND, per germline (reference sequence). The V gene end was trimmed by 7 bases and the J gene end by 0 bases; junction bases not matched to a gene: 14. For the CDR3, the DNA is TGTGCCAGTAATTCTATCCGGACAGGTGACATGAACACTGAAGCTTTCTTT. Translation gives CASNSIRTGDMNTEAFF.

This chain joins TRBV28 and TRBJ2-7, with 9 bases lining up with TRBD2. The junction had 6 bases not matched to a gene; V was cut back by 2 bases and J by 4 bases. CDR1 and CDR2 (germline): MDHEN, SYDVKM. The CDR3 loop spans 15 amino acids. The DNA for the CDR3 is TGTGCCAGCAGTTTAGGGCGGGGGGGCCTGTACGAGCAGTACTTC. Encoded protein: CASSLGRGGLYEQYF.

The chain couples TRBV11-2 to TRBJ1-1, with D hard to call. Per the germline V gene, CDR1 is SGHAT and CDR2 is FQNNGV. The CDR3 loop spans 14 amino acids. V was trimmed by 1 base and J by 2 bases, leaving 8 bases between them. The CDR3 here is CASSLARPNTEAFF. In DNA form, the CDR3 reads TGTGCCAGCAGCTTAGCCAGGCCAAACACTGAAGCTTTCTTT.

The rearrangement joins TRBV7-8 to TRBJ2-3; 11 nucleotides line up with TRBD2. Germline V gene sequence: CDR1 SGHVS, CDR2 FQNEAQ. Losses at the gene ends were 1 base for V and 0 bases for J; bases not matched to a gene: 9. The CDR3 is made up of 19 amino acids. In DNA form, the CDR3 reads TGTGCCAGCAGCTTAGTCGGCGGGACTAGCGGCGCAAGCACAGATACGCAGTATTTT. This codes for CASSLVGGTSGASTDTQYF.

For the CDR3, the DNA is TGTGCCAGCAGCTTAACGACTAACCCGGTTGAGCAGTTCTTC. This codes for CASSLTTNPVEQFF. The V and J genes are TRBV7-3 and TRBJ2-1; a possible D gene is TRBD2 (5 bases). V lost 0 bases, J lost 9 bases, and 12 bases lay in between. The germline CDR1 and CDR2 sequences are SGHTA and FQGTGA. The CDR3 totals 14 residues.

This clone has only one observation. The chain combines TRBV7-3 with TRBJ2-7; D may be TRBD2 (5 bases). CDR3 length equals 13 residues. V lost 8 bases to trimming and J lost 2 bases, with 13 bases between them. CDR1 is SGHTA and CDR2 is FQGTGA in the germline V gene. CDR3 region: CASGLYEAYEQYF. CDR3 DNA sequence: TGTGCCAGCGGACTCTATGAGGCCTACGAGCAGTACTTC.

The rearrangement uses TRBV5-1 and TRBJ1-2; D is uncertain. Germline-derived CDR1 and CDR2 are SGHRS and YFSETQ. This CDR3 region has 15 residues. Trimming removed 2 bases from V and 6 bases from J, with 17 bases in between. DNA of the CDR3: TGCGCCAGCAGCTTCGTCGGAAACGCGATTGATGGCTACACCTTC. Translation gives CASSFVGNAIDGYTF.

The genes are TRBV10-3 and TRBJ2-2; the D is unclear. Germline V gene lookup returns CDR1 ENHRY and CDR2 SYGVKD. Trimming left V 6 bases short and J 1 base short, with 9 bases between. The CDR3 has 14 residues. CDR3 coding DNA: TGTGCCATCAGCCCAGGACGGAACACCGGGGAGCTGTTTTTT. Translated, it gives CAISPGRNTGELFF.

In this sample, this clone turned up a few times. The rearrangement links TRBV7-2 to TRBJ2-5, with 8 positions matching TRBD2. Germline trimming cut 3 bases from V and 5 bases from J; bases unmatched to any gene: 5. CDR1 and CDR2 from the germline V gene are SGHTA and FQGNSA. The CDR3 has 14 amino acids. The CDR3 here is CASSLRAGVETQYF. The DNA of the CDR3 is TGTGCCAGCAGCTTGAGAGCGGGGGTTGAGACCCAGTACTTC. The variable domain in full, completed from reference TRBV7-2 and TRBJ2-5, reads GAGVSQSPSNKVTEKGKDVELRCDPISGHTALYWYRQSLGQGLEFLIYFQGNSAPDKSGLPSDRFSAERTGGSVSTLTIQRTQQEDSAVYLCASSLRAGVETQYFGPGTRLLVL.

The rearrangement joins TRBV5-6 to TRBJ1-1; weak D call: TRBD1 (6 bases). V was pared by 4 bases and J by 3 bases, with 25 bases between. Germline CDR1 is SGHDT and CDR2 is YYEEEE. CDR3 length: 18 amino acids. CDR3 sequence (DNA): TGTGCCAGCAGCCCCTTAAGGGAACGGGGGCTTTTTTACACTGAAGCTTTCTTT. Amino acids: CASSPLRERGLFYTEAFF.

V and J are TRBV15 and TRBJ2-7, with 10 bases aligning to TRBD2. Germline trimming cut 1 base from V and 3 bases from J; bases unmatched to any gene: 3. Germline lookup yields CDR1 LNHNV and CDR2 YYDKDF (reference sequence). CDR3 length: 15 amino acids. DNA of the CDR3: TGTGCCACCAGCAGAGGGCTAGCGGGGGACTACGAGCAGTACTTC. Amino acid sequence: CATSRGLAGDYEQYF.

This clone was seen once. The V and J genes are TRBV25-1 and TRBJ1-5; the match to TRBD1 covers 10 bases. Germline-derived CDR1 and CDR2 are MGHDK and SYGVNS. The trim removed 0 bases at V and 7 bases at J, leaving 9 bases unmatched. The CDR3 extends over 17 amino acids. CDR3 DNA sequence: TGTGCCAGCAGTGAATACGGGACAGGGGTTATTACGCAGCCCCAGCATTTT. It codes for CASSEYGTGVITQPQHF.

This clone occurred once. The rearrangement links TRBV4-3 to TRBJ2-1; 8 bases are a match to TRBD2. In germline, CDR1 is LGHNA, CDR2 YSLEER. V was pared by 2 bases and J by 6 bases, with 3 bases of the junction left unmatched. This CDR3 has 14 amino acids. This CDR3 reads CASSQLAGINEQFF. The CDR3 nucleotides are TGCGCCAGCAGCCAACTAGCGGGTATCAATGAGCAGTTCTTC.

The rearrangement joins TRBV7-9 to TRBJ1-4; D remains ambiguous. V was cut by 1 base and J by 10 bases, with 22 bases left in between. This CDR3 is built from 17 residues. The V gene's germline CDR1 is SEHNR and CDR2 FQNEAQ (reference sequence). The CDR3 here is CASSLDLQVSGLGKLFF. DNA of the CDR3: TGTGCCAGCAGCTTAGATCTTCAGGTTTCAGGATTGGGAAAACTGTTTTTT.

The J gene is TRBJ1-2, the V gene TRBV10-3, with TRBD1 matching over 8 bases. The J segment lost 0 bases and the V segment lost 6 bases, leaving 3 bases of the junction unmatched. Germline CDR1 reads ENHRY; CDR2 reads SYGVKD. The CDR3 length is 14 residues. DNA for the CDR3: TGTGCCATCAGGGGGACAGGAGCTAACTATGGCTACACCTTC. It yields the protein CAIRGTGANYGYTF.

V usage is TRBV9 and J usage is TRBJ1-2, with D uncertain. Germline assignment: CDR1 SGDLS and CDR2 YYNGEE. Trimming shortened V by 4 bases and J by 5 bases, and 9 bases separated the two germline ends. CDR3 length equals 12 residues. The chain's CDR3 is CASSPPGYGYTF. The CDR3 nucleotides are TGTGCCAGCAGCCCCCCTGGGTATGGCTACACCTTC.

This clone was seen a single time. V usage is TRBV7-6 and J usage is TRBJ2-4, with TRBD2 as a possible D gene (6 bases). The germline V and J ends were trimmed by 1 base and 9 bases, with 13 bases remaining between them. The CDR3 extends over 14 amino acids. Germline V gene lookup returns CDR1 SGHVS and CDR2 FNYEAQ. The CDR3 here is CASSLGTMKTIQYF. Written as DNA, the CDR3 is TGTGCCAGCAGCTTAGGGACTATGAAGACCATTCAGTACTTC.

The chain joins TRBV7-2 to TRBJ1-1; tentative D call: TRBD1 (5 bases). Germline V gives CDR1 SGHTA, CDR2 FQGNSA. The V gene lost 5 bases and the J gene lost 4 bases, with 11 bases spanning the gap. CDR3 length: 13 residues. CDR3 sequence (DNA): TGTGCCAGCAGCCTTGACGGGGCCACTGAAGCTTTCTTT. The encoded protein is CASSLDGATEAFF.

The chain employs TRBV19 and TRBJ2-7, with TRBD1 as a possible D gene (6 bases). V was pared by 4 bases and J by 0 bases, with 22 bases between. This CDR3 spans 18 amino acids. CDR1 LNHDA and CDR2 SQIVND come from the germline V gene (reference sequence). CDR3 sequence: CASSTSGRGSGSSYEQYF. For the CDR3, the DNA is TGTGCCAGTAGTACCTCCGGCAGGGGAAGCGGAAGCTCCTACGAGCAGTACTTC.

The rearrangement uses TRBV5-1 and TRBJ2-3; the D gene is possibly TRBD1 (6 bases). V was pared by 1 base and J by 2 bases, with 14 bases between. CDR1 SGHRS and CDR2 YFSETQ come from the germline V gene. The length of the CDR3 is 16 residues. The CDR3 reads CASSLRIGQYTDTQYF. The CDR3 nucleotides are TGCGCCAGCAGCTTGCGTATCGGACAGTACACAGATACGCAGTATTTT. Full variable domain (rest looked up from reference TRBV5-1 and TRBJ2-3): KAGVTQTPRYLIKTRGQQVTLSCSPISGHRSVSWYQQTPGQGLQFLFEYFSETQRNKGNFPGRFSGRQFSNSRSEMNVSTLELGDSALYLCASSLRIGQYTDTQYFGPGTRLTVL.

The chain carries TRBV5-1 and TRBJ2-2; 7 positions match TRBD2. With 0 bases clipped from V and 4 bases from J, the junction kept 3 bases outside the gene matches. The CDR3 consists of 15 residues. The V gene's germline CDR1 is SGHRS and CDR2 YFSETQ. In DNA, the CDR3 is TGCGCCAGCAGCTTGGTCAGCGGGGCCACCGGGGAGCTGTTTTTT. Translating gives CASSLVSGATGELFF. The variable domain in full, with the rest retrieved from reference TRBV5-1 and TRBJ2-2, is KAGVTQTPRYLIKTRGQQVTLSCSPISGHRSVSWYQQTPGQGLQFLFEYFSETQRNKGNFPGRFSGRQFSNSRSEMNVSTLELGDSALYLCASSLVSGATGELFFGEGSRLTVL.

This chain joins TRBV19 and TRBJ2-7; D is ambiguous. Trimming stripped 5 bases from V and 0 bases from J, with 11 bases between. The V gene's germline CDR1 is LNHDA and CDR2 SQIVND (reference sequence). The CDR3 runs 14 residues. The CDR3 loop is CASSGQSSSYEQYF. CDR3 sequence (DNA): TGTGCCAGTAGTGGGCAGTCCTCCTCCTACGAGCAGTACTTC.

V usage is TRBV19 and J usage is TRBJ2-1; D may match TRBD1 or TRBD2 (6 bases each). The CDR3 runs 15 residues. Germline values: CDR1 LNHDA, CDR2 SQIVND (reference sequence). Deletions cut 6 bases from V and 7 bases from J, with 19 bases between. DNA for the CDR3: TGTGCCAGTAGGCCGGGGGCTCTAACGGGGAATGAGCAGTTCTTC. It is translated as CASRPGALTGNEQFF.

This rearrangement joins TRBV7-3 to TRBJ2-3; TRBD2 matches at 7 bases. J was trimmed by 2 bases and V by 5 bases; bases with no gene match: 10. This CDR3 has 16 amino acids. Germline V gene data show CDR1 as SGHTA and CDR2 as FQGTGA. CDR3 residues: CASSLLGGSVTDTQYF. The DNA of the CDR3 is TGTGCCAGCAGCCTCCTCGGGGGGTCTGTCACAGATACGCAGTATTTT.